This note documents a single TCR beta chain sequence. Its matching antigen is unknown. The entry originates in a study of shared clonotypes between healthy human individuals. The CDR3 contains 14 residues. The V and J ends lost 4 bases and 3 bases respectively, with 13 bases between them. Germline CDR1 SGHRS, CDR2 YFSETQ. General study results and limits: Specimens sampled were limited to blood, with tissue repertoires likely differing. Estimated richness was generally greater in naive than memory subsets.

The table came from immunoSEQ multiplex PCR; TCRdb's copy has only in-frame clones and leaves some out. This sample has over a million clones, with just under 99% found just once. The chain joins TRBV5-1 to TRBJ1-1; D remains ambiguous. The TCR sequence derives from a man in his thirties or forties in good health. The specimen was naive CD4+ T cells sorted from blood. Subset specified: CD45RA+ positively selected. CDR3 DNA sequence: TGCGCCAGCAGCGTAGGGCTTCTCGACACTGAAGCTTTCTTT. Translating gives CASSVGLLDTEAFF.